These 24 T cell receptor beta chains came from one sample sequenced in a study of CD8 T cells in ankylosing spondylitis. TCRdb re-called the 5' RACE reads through MiXCR, storing one row per CDR3 protein. The sample includes approximately 28,000 distinct CDR3 sequences, approximately 8% seen only once; the top ten take 30%. Specimen: blood. The receptors stem from a male donor with ankylosing spondylitis or in good health (not recorded which).

This clonotype was seen at least ten times. The CDR3 DNA reads as TGTGCCAGCAGCTTATACACGGGACCGAACACCGGGGAGCTGTTTTTT. The encoded protein is CASSLYTGPNTGELFF. This sequence joins TRBV7-2 and TRBJ2-2; D may match TRBD1 or TRBD2 (5 bases each). Germline V CDR1 and CDR2: SGHTA, FQGNSA. The CDR3 is made up of 16 amino acids. V was pared by 2 bases and J by 0 bases, with 10 bases between. Drawing the rest from reference TRBV7-2 and TRBJ2-2, the complete variable domain is GAGVSQSPSNKVTEKGKDVELRCDPISGHTALYWYRQSLGQGLEFLIYFQGNSAPDKSGLPSDRFSAERTGGSVSTLTIQRTQQEDSAVYLCASSLYTGPNTGELFFGEGSRLTVL.

This clonotype turned up a few times. The J gene is TRBJ2-4, the V gene TRBV5-1, with D perhaps matching TRBD1 (5 bases). Trimming pared 3 bases from V and 9 bases from J, leaving 16 bases between. CDR1 and CDR2 from the germline V gene are SGHRS and YFSETQ. The CDR3 runs to 14 residues. The CDR3 nucleotides read TGCGCCAGCAGCTCCTTGGACGGAGACAGCATTCAGTACTTC. Protein product: CASSSLDGDSIQYF.

This clonotype was observed a few times. The chain links TRBV7-9 to TRBJ2-6; a weak D match, TRBD1 (5 bases). The CDR3 spans 17 residues. Trimming removed 4 bases from V and 0 bases from J, with 13 bases in between. The germline CDR1 and CDR2 sequences are SEHNR and FQNEAQ (reference sequence). CDR3 sequence (DNA): TGTGCCAGCAGCTCCCATAGGGGAACCTCTGGGGCCAACGTCCTGACTTTC. Amino acids: CASSSHRGTSGANVLTF.

The chain recombines TRBV7-9 with TRBJ1-1; no definite D call. Germline lookup yields CDR1 SEHNR and CDR2 FQNEAQ (reference sequence). The CDR3 has 14 residues. Trimming removed 0 bases from V and 10 bases from J, with 15 bases in between. CDR3: CASSLAPGRFAAFF. CDR3 nucleotide sequence: TGTGCCAGCAGCTTAGCGCCTGGCAGGTTTGCAGCTTTCTTT.

This clonotype is medium-sized by share. This sequence joins TRBV27 and TRBJ2-1, with 7 positions matching TRBD1. The V gene's germline CDR1 is MNHEY and CDR2 SMNVEV (reference sequence). CDR3 length: 15 residues. The junction had 4 bases not matched to a gene; V was cut back by 5 bases and J by 0 bases. The CDR3 nucleotides read TGTGCCAGCAGTCCTACAGGGGCCTCCTACAATGAGCAGTTCTTC. This sequence encodes CASSPTGASYNEQFF.

J is TRBJ2-5 and V is TRBV25-1; no firm D call. Deletions cut 3 bases from V and 5 bases from J, with 25 bases between. The CDR3 consists of 18 residues. Germline CDR1 MGHDK, CDR2 SYGVNS. CDR3 loop: CASSDSPMGIGLWETQYF. The CDR3 nucleotides are TGTGCCAGCAGTGATAGCCCCATGGGGATAGGTTTATGGGAGACCCAGTACTTC. The full variable domain, its missing parts supplied by reference TRBV25-1 and TRBJ2-5, is EADIYQTPRYLVIGTGKKITLECSQTMGHDKMYWYQQDPGMELHLIHYSYGVNSTEKGDLSSESTVSRIRTEHFPLTLESARPSHTSQYLCASSDSPMGIGLWETQYFGPGTRLLVL.

The gene calls are TRBV7-2 and TRBJ2-2; the match to TRBD2 covers 9 bases. Per germline, CDR1 SGHTA and CDR2 FQGNSA. J lost 4 bases, V lost 3 bases, and 9 bases had no gene match. This CDR3 has 17 amino acids. This CDR3 reads CASSFPGLAGTTGELFF. The CDR3 nucleotides are TGTGCCAGCAGCTTCCCCGGGCTAGCGGGGACCACCGGGGAGCTGTTTTTT.

The table lists this clonotype with many counts. The genes are TRBV7-8 and TRBJ2-2; D gene unclear. Germline assignment: CDR1 SGHVS and CDR2 FQNEAQ. V shed 2 bases and J shed 0 bases, with 4 bases lying between them. The CDR3 extends over 14 amino acids. This chain's CDR3 is CASSLIANTGELFF. The CDR3 bases are TGTGCCAGCAGCTTAATTGCGAACACCGGGGAGCTGTTTTTT.

V usage is TRBV6-2 or TRBV6-3 and J usage is TRBJ1-1; maybe TRBD1 (6 bases). The CDR3 is 15 amino acids. Germline CDR1 MNHEY, CDR2 SVGEGT. V lost 2 bases and J 1 base, leaving 11 bases between the germline ends. CDR3 protein: CASSYPRGRNTEAFF. Here the CDR3 DNA reads TGTGCCAGCAGTTACCCCAGGGGCAGGAACACTGAAGCTTTCTTT.

The J gene is TRBJ2-3, the V gene TRBV6-2 or TRBV6-3; TRBD2 might be the D (6 bases). Trimming shortened V by 4 bases and J by 7 bases, and 12 bases separated the two germline ends. This CDR3 has 13 residues. Germline V gives CDR1 MNHEY, CDR2 SVGEGT. The CDR3 DNA follows: TGTGCCAGCAGTTTGGACTACACTAATACGCAGTATTTT. It codes for CASSLDYTNTQYF.

The V gene is TRBV24-1, the J gene TRBJ2-3, with D unclear. The CDR3 is 15 residues long. Germline V gene lookup returns CDR1 KGHDR and CDR2 SFDVKD. With 0 bases removed from V and 4 bases from J, the gap between germline ends came to 10 bases. The CDR3 protein is CATSDLSTTPDTQYF. Written as DNA, the CDR3 is TGTGCCACCAGTGATTTGTCCACAACCCCAGATACGCAGTATTTT.

The chain couples TRBV28 to TRBJ2-4; D is tentatively TRBD1 or TRBD2 (6 bases each). Trimming left V 4 bases short and J 1 base short, with 17 bases between. The CDR3 spans 17 residues. Germline V gives CDR1 MDHEN, CDR2 SYDVKM. CDR3 in DNA: TGTGCCAGCAGTTCCGGAAGCGGAGGGGGGGCCAAAAACATTCAGTACTTC. Its translation: CASSSGSGGGAKNIQYF.

CDR3 nucleotides: TGCGCCAGCAGTCCGAGCGGGGGAGGATACAATGAGCAGTTCTTC. This codes for CASSPSGGGYNEQFF. The V call is TRBV5-1, the J call TRBJ2-1; the match to TRBD2 covers 8 bases. The CDR3 is 15 residues long. Unmatched junction bases numbered 8, after V lost 5 bases and J lost 4 bases. The germline V gene has CDR1 SGHRS and CDR2 YFSETQ.

The rearrangement uses TRBV12-3 or TRBV12-4 and TRBJ2-3, with a weak D call TRBD1 (5 bases). Trimming took 3 bases from V and 5 from J, leaving 18 bases between them. The CDR3 loop spans 16 amino acids. The CDR3 nucleotides read TGTGCCAGCAGTTTCGCCAAAGGAAAGGGGCGAGATACGCAGTATTTT. Protein: CASSFAKGKGRDTQYF.

This clonotype was recorded at least ten times. The chain uses TRBV12-3 or TRBV12-4 and TRBJ1-6; TRBD1 agrees at 8 bases. The CDR3 loop spans 13 amino acids. J was trimmed by 10 bases and V by 6 bases; bases with no gene match: 5. In DNA, the CDR3 is TGTGCCAGCAGACAGGACAGGGTATCACCCCTCCACTTT. Its translation: CASRQDRVSPLHF.

This clonotype was counted at least ten times. CDR3 residues: CASSLGGASTDTQYF. In DNA, the CDR3 is TGTGCCAGCAGTTTAGGCGGGGCTAGCACAGATACGCAGTATTTT. The chain recombines TRBV27 with TRBJ2-3, with D perhaps TRBD2 (6 bases). The CDR3 is 15 amino acids. Trimming cost V 2 bases and J 0 bases, with 9 bases left between them. CDR1 is MNHEY and CDR2 is SMNVEV in the germline V gene (reference sequence).

The rearrangement links TRBV7-9 to TRBJ1-1; D possibly corresponds to TRBD1 (6 bases). Germline V gene sequence: CDR1 SEHNR, CDR2 FQNEAQ (reference sequence). V was trimmed by 3 bases and J by 1 base, leaving 9 bases between them. This CDR3 is built from 14 residues. CDR3 region: CASSFQGQNTEAFF. The DNA for the CDR3 is TGTGCCAGCAGCTTCCAGGGGCAGAACACTGAAGCTTTCTTT.

The sample holds many counts of this clonotype. The chain couples TRBV20-1 to TRBJ2-7, with 11 positions matching TRBD1. The CDR3 contains 14 residues. The germline V gene has CDR1 DFQATT and CDR2 SNEGSKA (reference sequence). V shed 5 bases and J 5 bases; nucleotides not matched to a gene: 8. CDR3 sequence: CSAGTGTGGDEQYF. The DNA of the CDR3 is TGCAGTGCTGGTACCGGGACAGGGGGTGACGAGCAGTACTTC.

This clonotype was detected a few times. This rearrangement joins TRBV19 to TRBJ2-5, with TRBD2 as a possible D gene (5 bases). This CDR3 has 14 residues. The V gene lost 7 bases and the J gene lost 1 base, with 13 bases spanning the gap. Germline loops: CDR1 LNHDA, CDR2 SQIVND (reference sequence). CDR3 bases: TGTGCCAGTACGGGCGGGCAGATCCAAGAGACCCAGTACTTC. Its translation is CASTGGQIQETQYF. The complete variable domain, with remaining parts taken from reference TRBV19 and TRBJ2-5, reads DGGITQSPKYLFRKEGQNVTLSCEQNLNHDAMYWYRQDPGQGLRLIYYSQIVNDFQKGDIAEGYSVSREKKESFPLTVTSAQKNPTAFYLCASTGGQIQETQYFGPGTRLLVL.

This clonotype was found a few times. The chain is built from TRBV5-4 and TRBJ1-6; D unresolved. The CDR3 contains 15 residues. Germline-derived CDR1 and CDR2 are SGHNT and YYREEE (reference sequence). Trimming cost V 0 bases and J 14 bases, with 18 bases left between them. DNA of the CDR3: TGTGCCAGCAGCTTGGCGGAGAGAGGCGATCTGTCCCTCCACTTT. Amino acid sequence: CASSLAERGDLSLHF.

This clonotype came up a few times. The chain joins TRBV30 to TRBJ1-4; 8 positions match TRBD1. Germline assignment: CDR1 GTSNPN and CDR2 SVGIG (reference sequence). The junction had 6 bases not matched to a gene; V was cut back by 2 bases and J by 7 bases. This CDR3 contains 14 residues. Here the CDR3 reads CAWSRGTGVEKLFF. The CDR3 region has the DNA TGTGCCTGGAGTAGGGGGACAGGCGTTGAAAAACTGTTTTTT.

The CDR3 region is CASSLLDRATQYF. Written as DNA, the CDR3 is TGTGCCAGCAGTTTACTAGACAGGGCGACGCAGTATTTT. The chain has TRBV27 and TRBJ2-3, with 7 bases aligning to TRBD1. In germline, CDR1 is MNHEY, CDR2 SMNVEV (reference sequence). The CDR3 extends over 13 amino acids. After removal of 2 bases from V and 9 bases from J, the junction contained 5 bases not matched to a gene.

The chain employs TRBV7-8 and TRBJ2-3; D uncertain. V was shortened by 3 bases and J by 6 bases, with 7 bases between the two germline ends. The CDR3 is 12 residues long. Germline assignment: CDR1 SGHVS and CDR2 FQNEAQ. CDR3 residues: CASSFLTDTQYF. As DNA, the CDR3 is TGTGCCAGCAGCTTTCTAACGGATACGCAGTATTTT.

The table lists this clonotype with a few counts. The chain employs TRBV10-3 and TRBJ2-7, with 12 bases aligning to TRBD2. The CDR3 length is 16 residues. After removal of 6 bases from V and 7 bases from J, the junction contained 13 bases not matched to a gene. The germline gives CDR1 ENHRY, CDR2 SYGVKD. The CDR3 DNA follows: TGTGCCATCAGGATGTCTCTAGCGGGAGGGCCGGAAGAGCAGTACTTC. It translates to CAIRMSLAGGPEEQYF.